This passage covers 18 T cell receptor beta chains from one sample sequenced in a study of blood T cell repertoires in COVID-19. TCRdb keeps only in-frame clones here, not all; method: immunoSEQ multiplex PCR. Seen here are hundreds of thousands of clones, 81% observed once, and the top ten hold 7.9%. Sequenced: peripheral blood. The receptors originated from a woman over 75 with acute or convalescent COVID-19.

The V gene is TRBV5-8, the J gene TRBJ1-5; D is possibly TRBD1 (5 bases). The CDR3 has 15 amino acids. V was cut by 1 base and J by 0 bases, with 8 bases left in between. Germline V gene lookup returns CDR1 SGHTS and CDR2 YDEGEE. The CDR3 coding sequence is TGTGCCAGCAGCTTGTTAGGGGTTAGCAATCAGCCCCAGCATTTT. Translation gives CASSLLGVSNQPQHF.

This clone has just a few counts. The J gene is TRBJ1-1, the V gene TRBV10-3; D remains unclear. Between the trimmed V and J ends, which lost 0 bases and 5 bases, there was a span of 10 bases. The germline gives CDR1 ENHRY, CDR2 SYGVKD. CDR3 size: 14 residues. The CDR3 DNA is TGTGCCATCAGTGAGTCACCTGGAGTAACTGAAGCTTTCTTT. Its translation is CAISESPGVTEAFF.

A few counts support this clone. The V call is TRBV5-1, the J call TRBJ1-5; TRBD1 agrees at 11 bases. Germline-derived CDR1 and CDR2 are SGHRS and YFSETQ. This CDR3 region has 16 residues. V was clipped by 10 bases and J by 3 bases; unmatched bases: 12. CDR3 coding DNA: TGCGCCGGAATACCCGGGACAGGGGGTTCCAATCAGCCCCAGCATTTT. This encodes CAGIPGTGGSNQPQHF. Together with reference TRBV5-1 and TRBJ1-5, the CDR3 gives the full variable domain: KAGVTQTPRYLIKTRGQQVTLSCSPISGHRSVSWYQQTPGQGLQFLFEYFSETQRNKGNFPGRFSGRQFSNSRSEMNVSTLELGDSALYLCAGIPGTGGSNQPQHFGDGTRLSIL.

V usage is TRBV7-9 and J usage is TRBJ2-1; a possible D gene is TRBD2 (5 bases). Per the germline V gene, CDR1 is SEHNR and CDR2 is FQNEAQ (reference sequence). There are 15 residues in the CDR3. V was clipped by 2 bases and J by 4 bases, with 12 bases between them. The CDR3 DNA follows: TGTGCCAGCAGCTTATCCACGGGATCATACAATGAGCAGTTCTTC. Its translation: CASSLSTGSYNEQFF.

This rearrangement joins TRBV5-4 to TRBJ1-4, with a weak D call TRBD1 (6 bases). There are 15 residues in the CDR3. Trimming removed 4 bases at V and 8 bases at J, with 18 bases between. From germline, CDR1 is SGHNT and CDR2 YYREEE (reference sequence). CDR3 in DNA: TGTGCCAGCAGCCGTTCGGGAGGGGACACAGAAAAACTGTTTTTT. Its protein product is CASSRSGGDTEKLFF. Supplemented by reference TRBV5-4 and TRBJ1-4, the full variable domain reads ETGVTQSPTHLIKTRGQQVTLRCSSQSGHNTVSWYQQALGQGPQFIFQYYREEENGRGNFPPRFSGLQFPNYSSELNVNALELDDSALYLCASSRSGGDTEKLFFGSGTQLSVL.

This clone was detected only a few times. The genes are TRBV6-5 and TRBJ1-5; tentatively, D is TRBD1 (5 bases). CDR3 length: 15 residues. Trimming cost V 0 bases and J 3 bases, with 9 bases left between them. Germline assignment: CDR1 MNHEY and CDR2 SVGAGI. CDR3: CASSYSGQINQPQHF. Written as DNA, the CDR3 is TGTGCCAGCAGTTACTCGGGGCAGATCAATCAGCCCCAGCATTTT.

This rearrangement joins TRBV29-1 to TRBJ2-3; D may be TRBD2 (6 bases). Looked up from germline, CDR1 is SQVTM and CDR2 is ANQGSEA. V lost 1 base to trimming and J lost 1 base, with 15 bases between them. The CDR3 totals 16 residues. Written as DNA, the CDR3 is TGCAGCGTTGAAGGAGGAGGGTCGTGGGGCACAGATACGCAGTATTTT. Translation gives CSVEGGGSWGTDTQYF.

The V gene is TRBV7-9, the J gene TRBJ2-1, with 8 bases that match TRBD2. CDR3 length: 16 residues. With V trimmed by 5 bases and J by 2 bases, 8 bases remained unmatched. Germline V gene data show CDR1 as SEHNR and CDR2 as FQNEAQ (reference sequence). The CDR3 is CASSPLAVGPYNEQFF. The CDR3 DNA is TGTGCCAGCAGCCCACTAGCGGTCGGCCCCTACAATGAGCAGTTCTTC.

The rearrangement joins TRBV5-6 to TRBJ2-5; the match to TRBD2 covers 7 bases. The CDR3 runs to 14 residues. Losses at the gene ends were 1 base for V and 4 bases for J; bases not matched to a gene: 4. Looked up from germline, CDR1 is SGHDT and CDR2 is YYEEEE. The CDR3 sequence is CASSLTGGSETQYF. In DNA form, the CDR3 reads TGTGCCAGCAGCTTGACGGGGGGATCAGAGACCCAGTACTTC.

This clone was counted between two and nine times. The genes are TRBV2 and TRBJ2-1; D unclear. Trimming shortened V by 1 base and J by 10 bases, and 11 bases separated the two germline ends. Germline loops: CDR1 SNHLY, CDR2 FYNNEI. This CDR3 has 13 amino acids. CDR3 in DNA: TGTGCCAGCAGTGAAGGCCCCAGATGGGAGCAGTTCTTC. Translation: CASSEGPRWEQFF.

J is TRBJ2-6 and V is TRBV6-5; D is unclear. Trimming removed 0 bases at V and 4 bases at J, with 7 bases between. Germline CDR1 reads MNHEY; CDR2 reads SVGAGI. This CDR3 has 15 amino acids. For the CDR3, the DNA is TGTGCCAGCAGTTACTCCCAGTCGGGGGCCAACGTCCTGACTTTC. This translates into CASSYSQSGANVLTF.

The chain links TRBV11-2 to TRBJ1-2, with 8 bases matching TRBD1. Germline CDR1 reads SGHAT; CDR2 reads FQNNGV. CDR3 length equals 13 residues. V was pared by 5 bases and J by 8 bases, with 7 bases of the junction left unmatched. Here the CDR3 reads CASSADRGGGYTF. The CDR3 region has the DNA TGTGCCAGCAGCGCTGACAGGGGAGGCGGCTACACCTTC.

The sample holds one count of this clone. The chain links TRBV6-5 to TRBJ1-1; 10 bases fit TRBD1. The CDR3 consists of 14 residues. Losses at the gene ends were 6 bases for V and 6 bases for J; bases not matched to a gene: 7. Germline CDR1 MNHEY, CDR2 SVGAGI. The CDR3 loop is CASRRGQGTPEAFF. In nucleotides, the CDR3 is TGTGCCAGCAGGAGGGGACAGGGGACCCCTGAAGCTTTCTTT.

The table lists this clone with a count of one. The genes are TRBV4-2 and TRBJ2-1; D is uncertain. The CDR3 extends over 16 amino acids. The germline V and J ends were trimmed by 4 bases and 8 bases, with 21 bases remaining between them. CDR1 and CDR2 (germline): LGHNA, YNFKEQ. The chain's CDR3 is CASSPTWQTPSDEQFF. For the CDR3, the DNA is TGTGCCAGCAGCCCCACGTGGCAGACACCATCGGATGAGCAGTTCTTC.

The chain employs TRBV11-2 and TRBJ1-1; D gene uncertain. CDR1 is SGHAT and CDR2 is FQNNGV in the germline V gene. V was trimmed by 2 bases and J by 1 base, leaving 8 bases between them. This CDR3 comprises 14 residues. The DNA for the CDR3 is TGTGCCAGCAGCTTACAGATTTCGAACACTGAAGCTTTCTTT. Its translation is CASSLQISNTEAFF.

The chain joins TRBV6-5 to TRBJ2-3; 7 nucleotides match TRBD2. V was pared by 4 bases and J by 1 base, with 5 bases of the junction left unmatched. The CDR3 is made up of 15 amino acids. Germline CDR1 and CDR2: MNHEY and SVGAGI. In DNA form, the CDR3 reads TGTGCCAGCAGTTCCGCGGGAGTTGGCACAGATACGCAGTATTTT. Translating gives CASSSAGVGTDTQYF.

The chain joins TRBV5-1 to TRBJ2-5; possible D gene TRBD2, 6 bases. V lost 4 bases and J 4 bases, leaving 14 bases between the germline ends. Per germline, CDR1 SGHRS and CDR2 YFSETQ. The CDR3 is made up of 14 amino acids. CDR3 in DNA: TGCGCCAGCAGCCAATCGGGGGTTGGAGAGACCCAGTACTTC. Translating it yields CASSQSGVGETQYF.

V usage is TRBV19 and J usage is TRBJ1-2; 7 bases fit TRBD1. The CDR3 sequence is 14 residues long. Looked up from germline, CDR1 is LNHDA and CDR2 is SQIVND (reference sequence). Unmatched junction bases numbered 7, after V lost 8 bases and J lost 1 base. The CDR3 bases are TGTGCCAGTGGAGGGGGCGAAGATAACTATGGCTACACCTTC. Its translation: CASGGGEDNYGYTF.